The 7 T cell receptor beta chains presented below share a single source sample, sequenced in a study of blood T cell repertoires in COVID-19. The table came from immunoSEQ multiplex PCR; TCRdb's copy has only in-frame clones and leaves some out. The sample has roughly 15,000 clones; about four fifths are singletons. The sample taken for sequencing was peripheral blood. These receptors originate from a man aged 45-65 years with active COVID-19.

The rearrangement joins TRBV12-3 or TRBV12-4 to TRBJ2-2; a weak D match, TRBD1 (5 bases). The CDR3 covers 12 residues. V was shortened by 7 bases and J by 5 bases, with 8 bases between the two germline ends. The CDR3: CASNGATGELFF. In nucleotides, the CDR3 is TGTGCCAGCAATGGGGCGACCGGGGAGCTGTTTTTT.

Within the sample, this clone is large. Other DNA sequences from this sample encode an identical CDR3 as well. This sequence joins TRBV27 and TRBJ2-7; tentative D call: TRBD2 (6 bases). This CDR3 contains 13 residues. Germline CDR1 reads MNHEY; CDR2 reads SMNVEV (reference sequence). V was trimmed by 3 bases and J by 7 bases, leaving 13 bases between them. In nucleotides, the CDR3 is TGTGCCAGCAGTTTTACGACGGCGGGAGAGCAGTACTTC. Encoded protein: CASSFTTAGEQYF.

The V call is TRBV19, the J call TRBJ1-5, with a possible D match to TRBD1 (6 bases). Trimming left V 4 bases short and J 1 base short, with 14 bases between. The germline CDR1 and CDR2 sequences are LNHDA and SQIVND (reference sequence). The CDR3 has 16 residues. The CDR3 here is CASSTRGALSNQPQHF. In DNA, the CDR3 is TGTGCCAGTAGTACTCGGGGGGCGTTGAGCAATCAGCCCCAGCATTTT.

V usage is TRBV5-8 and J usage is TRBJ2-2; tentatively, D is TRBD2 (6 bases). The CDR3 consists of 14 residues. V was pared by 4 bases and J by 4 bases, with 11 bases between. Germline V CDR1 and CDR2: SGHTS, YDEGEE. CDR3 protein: CASSVTSSTGELFF. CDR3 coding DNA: TGTGCCAGCAGCGTGACTAGTAGCACCGGGGAGCTGTTTTTT.

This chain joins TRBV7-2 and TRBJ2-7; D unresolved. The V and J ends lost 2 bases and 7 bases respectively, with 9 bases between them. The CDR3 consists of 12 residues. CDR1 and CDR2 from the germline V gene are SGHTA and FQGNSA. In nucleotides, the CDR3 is TGTGCCAGCAGCTTACCTCCTATGGAGCAGTACTTC. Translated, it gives CASSLPPMEQYF. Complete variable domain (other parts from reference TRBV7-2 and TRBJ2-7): GAGVSQSPSNKVTEKGKDVELRCDPISGHTALYWYRQSLGQGLEFLIYFQGNSAPDKSGLPSDRFSAERTGGSVSTLTIQRTQQEDSAVYLCASSLPPMEQYFGPGTRLTVT.

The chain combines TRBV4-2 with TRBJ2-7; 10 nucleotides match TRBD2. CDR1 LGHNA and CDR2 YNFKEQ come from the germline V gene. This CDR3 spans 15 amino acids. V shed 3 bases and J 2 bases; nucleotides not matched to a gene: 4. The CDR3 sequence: CASSQDLAGAYEQYF. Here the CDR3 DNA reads TGTGCCAGCAGCCAGGACCTAGCGGGGGCCTACGAGCAGTACTTC.

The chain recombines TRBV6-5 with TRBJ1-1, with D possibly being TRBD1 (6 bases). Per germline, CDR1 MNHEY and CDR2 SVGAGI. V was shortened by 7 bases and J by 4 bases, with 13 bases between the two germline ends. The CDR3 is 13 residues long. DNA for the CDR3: TGTGCCAGCACCCCAGGACAGCTCACTGAAGCTTTCTTT. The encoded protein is CASTPGQLTEAFF.